These 15 T cell receptor beta chains came from one sample sequenced in a study of shared clonotypes between healthy human individuals. Sequencing used immunoSEQ multiplex PCR; TCRdb keeps in-frame clones, though not all of them. The sample consists of 1,100,000 or so clones, approximately 80% of them appearing once. Source material: memory CD4+ T cells from PBMCs. Subset given: CD45RA-negative fraction. The receptors stem from a man aged 18 to 35 in good health. Some clones in this sample may be carry-over from other donors' samples.

The chain recombines TRBV5-1 with TRBJ2-7; D is unresolved. CDR3 size: 15 residues. V was pared by 0 bases and J by 2 bases, with 12 bases between. The germline CDR1 and CDR2 sequences are SGHRS and YFSETQ. CDR3 amino acids: CASSLATDYPYEQYF. The CDR3 DNA sequence: TGCGCCAGCAGCTTGGCCACGGATTACCCCTACGAGCAGTACTTC.

This sequence joins TRBV5-4 and TRBJ2-1, with D perhaps being TRBD1 or TRBD2 (5 bases each). This CDR3 spans 16 amino acids. The V end was cut by 0 bases, the J end by 0 bases, with 10 bases between. Germline CDR1 SGHNT, CDR2 YYREEE (reference sequence). This CDR3 reads CASSLGDHSSYNEQFF. Written as DNA, the CDR3 is TGTGCCAGCAGCTTGGGGGACCATAGCTCCTACAATGAGCAGTTCTTC.

This clone showed up just once. The gene calls are TRBV4-3 and TRBJ2-5; TRBD2 is a possible D gene (6 bases). Germline V lookup: CDR1 LGHNA, CDR2 YSLEER. Trimming pared 1 base from V and 5 bases from J, leaving 11 bases between. The CDR3 spans 14 residues. The CDR3 reads CASSQGRGSETQYF. CDR3 nucleotide sequence: TGCGCCAGCAGCCAAGGGCGGGGTTCGGAGACCCAGTACTTC.

This clone was found a few times. The chain uses TRBV5-1 and TRBJ2-7; 10 positions agree with TRBD2. The junction had 10 bases not matched to a gene; V was cut back by 3 bases and J by 7 bases. CDR3 length: 15 residues. The germline V gene has CDR1 SGHRS and CDR2 YFSETQ. In nucleotides, the CDR3 is TGCGCCAGCAGCTCTCTTCTAGCGGGAGCAGGGGAGCAGTACTTC. This translates into CASSSLLAGAGEQYF.

Many counts were recorded for this clone. The chain has TRBV18 and TRBJ1-1; no reliable D call. V lost 1 base, J lost 10 bases, and 10 bases lay in between. Germline loops: CDR1 KGHSH, CDR2 LQKENI. This CDR3 is built from 12 residues. CDR3 sequence: CASSPQSEGAFF. The CDR3 DNA follows: TGTGCCAGCTCACCACAATCTGAAGGAGCTTTCTTT.

This chain connects TRBV7-8 to TRBJ1-1; no clear D gene. The CDR3 spans 13 residues. V was cut by 1 base and J by 5 bases, with 8 bases left in between. CDR1 SGHVS and CDR2 FQNEAQ come from the germline V gene. CDR3 bases: TGTGCCAGCAGCTTAGACATGCGGACTGAAGCTTTCTTT. It codes for CASSLDMRTEAFF.

There are a few counts of this clone. Other DNA sequences from this sample encode an identical CDR3 as well. The rearrangement uses TRBV7-2 and TRBJ2-1; 13 positions agree with TRBD2. This CDR3 contains 15 residues. V shed 4 bases and J 4 bases; nucleotides not matched to a gene: 1. Germline CDR1 and CDR2: SGHTA and FQGNSA. The CDR3 DNA sequence: TGTGCCAGCAGCTCGACTAGCGGGAGGTACAATGAGCAGTTCTTC. Translating it yields CASSSTSGRYNEQFF. Supplemented by reference TRBV7-2 and TRBJ2-1, the full variable domain reads GAGVSQSPSNKVTEKGKDVELRCDPISGHTALYWYRQSLGQGLEFLIYFQGNSAPDKSGLPSDRFSAERTGGSVSTLTIQRTQQEDSAVYLCASSSTSGRYNEQFFGPGTRLTVL.

The gene calls are TRBV28 and TRBJ2-7; D not certain. There are 14 residues in the CDR3. The V gene's germline CDR1 is MDHEN and CDR2 SYDVKM. Trimming removed 7 bases from V and 6 bases from J, with 19 bases in between. The CDR3 loop reads CASINRAPRLEQYF. CDR3 in DNA: TGTGCCAGCATTAATCGGGCCCCGCGTCTCGAGCAGTACTTC.

This chain joins TRBV10-1 and TRBJ2-3; D is possibly TRBD1 (5 bases). This CDR3 has 15 residues. V was clipped by 0 bases and J by 3 bases, with 10 bases between them. Germline V gene sequence: CDR1 WNHNN, CDR2 SYGVQD (reference sequence). CDR3 residues: CASSESRGRTDTQYF. DNA of the CDR3: TGCGCCAGCAGTGAGTCTAGGGGTCGGACAGATACGCAGTATTTT.

The chain has TRBV5-4 and TRBJ1-1; TRBD1 might be the D (5 bases). The CDR3 runs to 14 residues. The V and J ends lost 2 bases and 4 bases respectively, with 12 bases between them. CDR1 and CDR2 from the germline V gene are SGHNT and YYREEE (reference sequence). CDR3 sequence (DNA): TGTGCCAGCAGCTTAGCCGGGACCTTCACTGAAGCTTTCTTT. Translation gives CASSLAGTFTEAFF.

The genes are TRBV5-6 and TRBJ2-1; a possible D gene is TRBD1 (6 bases). The germline V and J ends were trimmed by 5 bases and 2 bases, with 11 bases remaining between them. The CDR3 runs to 14 residues. Looked up from germline, CDR1 is SGHDT and CDR2 is YYEEEE. The CDR3 DNA follows: TGTGCCAGCAGGAACAGGGACCCCTACAATGAGCAGTTCTTC. This gives the protein CASRNRDPYNEQFF.

The V gene is TRBV10-3, the J gene TRBJ1-2, with 9 nucleotides matching TRBD1. V dropped 2 bases and J dropped 5; count of bases not matched to a gene: 3. The CDR3 extends over 14 amino acids. Germline assignment: CDR1 ENHRY and CDR2 SYGVKD. The CDR3 sequence: CAISERGQGYGYTF. The CDR3 bases are TGTGCCATCAGTGAGAGGGGACAGGGATATGGCTACACCTTC.

This clone was seen once. The rearrangement uses TRBV14 and TRBJ1-4; the D gene is possibly TRBD1 (5 bases). Deletions cut 0 bases from V and 4 bases from J, with 12 bases between. Germline V lookup: CDR1 SGHDN, CDR2 FVKESK. The CDR3 consists of 16 residues. The CDR3 reads CASSQDLPGGNEKLFF. The CDR3 DNA is TGTGCCAGCAGCCAAGATCTTCCGGGGGGTAATGAAAAACTGTTTTTT.

The rearrangement links TRBV5-8 to TRBJ2-7; 9 positions agree with TRBD1. Germline values: CDR1 SGHTS, CDR2 YDEGEE. With 3 bases clipped from V and 5 bases from J, the junction kept 3 bases outside the gene matches. The CDR3 is made up of 13 amino acids. Here the CDR3 DNA reads TGTGCCAGCAGCTCGGACAGGGGAGACGAGCAGTACTTC. Translation gives CASSSDRGDEQYF. Full variable domain (rest looked up from reference TRBV5-8 and TRBJ2-7): EAGVTQSPTHLIKTRGQQATLRCSPISGHTSVYWYQQALGLGLQFLLWYDEGEERNRGNFPPRFSGRQFPNYSSELNVNALELEDSALYLCASSSDRGDEQYFGPGTRLTVT.

The chain has TRBV14 and TRBJ2-1; the D gene is possibly TRBD2 (5 bases). CDR1 is SGHDN, CDR2 FVKESK, per germline. The CDR3 consists of 15 residues. Trimming took 3 bases from V and 2 from J, leaving 11 bases between them. This chain's CDR3 is CASSHRGLAYNEQFF. CDR3 DNA sequence: TGTGCCAGCAGCCACAGAGGGCTGGCCTACAATGAGCAGTTCTTC.